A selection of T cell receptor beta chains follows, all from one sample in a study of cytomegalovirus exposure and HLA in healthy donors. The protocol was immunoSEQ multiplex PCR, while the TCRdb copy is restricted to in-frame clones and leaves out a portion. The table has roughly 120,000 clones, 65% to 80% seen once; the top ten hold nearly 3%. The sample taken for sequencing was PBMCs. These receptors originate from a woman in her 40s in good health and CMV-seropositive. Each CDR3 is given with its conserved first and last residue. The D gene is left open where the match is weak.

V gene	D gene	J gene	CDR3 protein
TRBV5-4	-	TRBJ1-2	CASSLGGRRAENYGYTF
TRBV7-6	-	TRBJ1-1	CASSFQAMNTEAFF
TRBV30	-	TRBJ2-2	CAWAQGGELFF
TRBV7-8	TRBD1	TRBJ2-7	CASSGSGTGAHEQYF
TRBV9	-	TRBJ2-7	CASSETGFSYEQYF
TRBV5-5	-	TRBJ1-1	CASSLTENTEAFF
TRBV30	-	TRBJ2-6	CAWSVNGANVLTF
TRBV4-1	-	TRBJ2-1	CASSQAVAGGDEQFF
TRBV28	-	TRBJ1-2	CASKIDYYGYTF
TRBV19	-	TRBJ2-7	CASSISSKVYEQYF
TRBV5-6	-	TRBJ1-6	CASTNVGVGGYNSPLHF
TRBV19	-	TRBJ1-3	CASSLVLDSLSGNTIYF
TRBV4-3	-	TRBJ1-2	CASSQDRGAGYGYTF
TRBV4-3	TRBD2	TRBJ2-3	CASSQDRTSGRTQYF
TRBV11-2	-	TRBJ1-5	CASSLGGAGNQPQHF
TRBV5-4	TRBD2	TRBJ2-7	CASKPGLAGYEQYF
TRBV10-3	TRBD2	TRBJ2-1	CAISEVSGRAYNEQFF
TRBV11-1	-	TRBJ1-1	CASSLAQGRTEAFF
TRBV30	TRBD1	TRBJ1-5	CAWKGQGVIVDFQPQHF
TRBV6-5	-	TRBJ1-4	CASATAYNEKLFF
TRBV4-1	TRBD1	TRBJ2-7	CASSQGDRGGYEQYF
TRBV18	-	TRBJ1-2	CASSTSATGIDGYTF